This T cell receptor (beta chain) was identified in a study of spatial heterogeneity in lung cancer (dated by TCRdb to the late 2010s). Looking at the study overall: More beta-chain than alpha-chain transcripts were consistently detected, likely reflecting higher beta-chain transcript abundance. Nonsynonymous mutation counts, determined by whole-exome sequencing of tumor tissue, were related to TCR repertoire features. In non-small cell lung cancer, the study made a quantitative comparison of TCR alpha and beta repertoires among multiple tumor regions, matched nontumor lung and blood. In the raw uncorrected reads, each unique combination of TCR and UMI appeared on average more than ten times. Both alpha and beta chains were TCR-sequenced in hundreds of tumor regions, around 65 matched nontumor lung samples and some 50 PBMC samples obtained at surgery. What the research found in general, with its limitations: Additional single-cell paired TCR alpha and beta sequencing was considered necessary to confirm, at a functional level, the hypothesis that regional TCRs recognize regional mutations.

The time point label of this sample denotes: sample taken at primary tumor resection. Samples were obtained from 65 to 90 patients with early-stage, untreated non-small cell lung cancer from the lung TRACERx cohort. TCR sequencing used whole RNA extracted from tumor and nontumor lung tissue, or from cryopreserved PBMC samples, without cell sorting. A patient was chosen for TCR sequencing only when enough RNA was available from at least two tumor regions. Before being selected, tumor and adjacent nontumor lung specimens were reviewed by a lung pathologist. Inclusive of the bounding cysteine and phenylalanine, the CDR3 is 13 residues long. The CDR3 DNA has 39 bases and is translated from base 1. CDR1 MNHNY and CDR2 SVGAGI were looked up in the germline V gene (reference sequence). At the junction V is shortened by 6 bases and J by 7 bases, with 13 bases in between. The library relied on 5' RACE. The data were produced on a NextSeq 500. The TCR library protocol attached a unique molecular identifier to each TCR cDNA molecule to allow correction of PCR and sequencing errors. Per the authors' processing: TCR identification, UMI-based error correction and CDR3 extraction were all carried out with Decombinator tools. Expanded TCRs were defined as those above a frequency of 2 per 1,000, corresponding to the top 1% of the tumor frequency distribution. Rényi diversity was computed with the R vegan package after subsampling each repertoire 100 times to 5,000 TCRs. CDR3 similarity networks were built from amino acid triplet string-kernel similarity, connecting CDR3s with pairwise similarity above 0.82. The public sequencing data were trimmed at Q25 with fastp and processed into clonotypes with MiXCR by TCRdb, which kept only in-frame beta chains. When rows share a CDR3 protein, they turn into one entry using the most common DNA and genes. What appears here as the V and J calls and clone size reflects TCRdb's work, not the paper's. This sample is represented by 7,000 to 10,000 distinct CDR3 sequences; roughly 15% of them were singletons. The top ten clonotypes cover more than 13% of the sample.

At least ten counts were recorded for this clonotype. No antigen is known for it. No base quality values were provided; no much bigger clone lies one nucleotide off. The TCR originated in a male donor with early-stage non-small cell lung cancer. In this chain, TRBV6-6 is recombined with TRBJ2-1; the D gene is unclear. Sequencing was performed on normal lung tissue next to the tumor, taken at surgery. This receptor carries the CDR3 CASSPRIGNEQFF. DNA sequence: TGTGCCAGCAGCCCAAGAATCGGAAATGAGCAGTTCTTC.